Listed here is a single TCR beta chain. Its target is unknown. The data belong to a study of a mutant IDH1 vaccine in newly diagnosed glioma. Whole-study context: The therapy given earlier, which was standard therapy, consisted of radiotherapy, temozolomide, or both, and most of the patients received both.

Study-wide findings and caveats: Immune responses arising from the vaccine appeared in about 93% of patients.

TCRdb keeps only in-frame clones here, not all; method: immunoSEQ multiplex PCR. The sample carries 20,000 to 25,000 clones, 93% recorded once. Trimming stripped 5 bases from V and 0 bases from J, with 5 bases between. The CDR3 consists of 12 residues. Per germline, CDR1 SEHNR and CDR2 FQNEAQ (reference sequence). Time point reported: baseline, week 1 (first vaccination visit). Treatment noted: pre-vaccination baseline after standard-of-care therapy. The donors' diagnosis was new WHO grade 3 or 4 astrocytoma that was IDH1-mutant and ATRX-lost. This TCR was recovered from a man aged 40-49 years with glioma. V gene TRBV7-9 combines with J gene TRBJ2-7; D is undetermined. Source: PBMCs, taken from a glioma patient treated with radiotherapy, temozolomide or both. CDR3 DNA sequence: TGTGCCAGCAGCCCCCCCTCCTACGAGCAGTACTTC. This encodes CASSPPSYEQYF.